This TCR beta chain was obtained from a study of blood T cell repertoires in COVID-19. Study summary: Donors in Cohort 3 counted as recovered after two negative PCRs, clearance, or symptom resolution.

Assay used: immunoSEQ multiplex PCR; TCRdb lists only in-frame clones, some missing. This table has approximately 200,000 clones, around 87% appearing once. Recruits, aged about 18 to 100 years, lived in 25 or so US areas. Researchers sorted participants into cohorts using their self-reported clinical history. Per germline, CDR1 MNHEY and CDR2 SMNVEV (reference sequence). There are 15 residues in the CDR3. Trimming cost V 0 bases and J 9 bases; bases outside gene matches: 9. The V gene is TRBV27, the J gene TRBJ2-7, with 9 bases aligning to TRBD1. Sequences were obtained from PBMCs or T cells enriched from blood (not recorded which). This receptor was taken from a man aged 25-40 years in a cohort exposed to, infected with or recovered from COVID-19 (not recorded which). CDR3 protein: CASSLSPGQGVPQYF. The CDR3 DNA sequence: TGTGCCAGCAGTTTATCACCGGGACAGGGCGTTCCGCAGTACTTC.